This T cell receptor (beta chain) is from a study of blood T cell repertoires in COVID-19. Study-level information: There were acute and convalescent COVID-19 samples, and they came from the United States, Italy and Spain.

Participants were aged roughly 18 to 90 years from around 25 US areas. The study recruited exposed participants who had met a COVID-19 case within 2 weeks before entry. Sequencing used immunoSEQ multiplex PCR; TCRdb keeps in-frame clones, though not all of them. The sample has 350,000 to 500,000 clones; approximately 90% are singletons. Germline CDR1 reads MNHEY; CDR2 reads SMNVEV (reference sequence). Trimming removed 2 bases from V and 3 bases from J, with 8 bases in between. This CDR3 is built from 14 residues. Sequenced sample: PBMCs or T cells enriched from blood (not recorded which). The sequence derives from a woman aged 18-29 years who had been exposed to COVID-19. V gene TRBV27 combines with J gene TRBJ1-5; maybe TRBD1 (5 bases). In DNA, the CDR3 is TGTGCCAGCAGTTTAACAGGAAACAATCAGCCCCAGCATTTT. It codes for CASSLTGNNQPQHF.